This T cell receptor beta chain was found in a study of breast tumors, draining lymph nodes, adjacent tissues. Study observations and caveats: Data fit most tumor T cells coming from lymph node, expanding in tumor.

The CDR3 sequence is 14 residues long. V lost 5 bases and J lost 4; bases outside the gene matches: 8. Germline V gene lookup returns CDR1 SGHTA and CDR2 FQGNSA. TCRdb called the multiplex PCR reads again in MiXCR, with one record for every CDR3 protein. The sample includes around 300,000 distinct CDR3 sequences, roughly 30% seen only once; the top ten take about 1.2%. Axillary draining lymph nodes of breast cancer patients supplied the node samples. This clonotype was found many times. The antigen is unknown. The sample comprised axillary lymph node tissue. The rearrangement joins TRBV7-2 to TRBJ2-7; 7 bases line up with TRBD2. The clonotype was recovered from a female donor with breast cancer. Some clones in this sample may be carry-over from other donors' samples. The CDR3 reads CASSPTSSVYEQYF. The CDR3 DNA is TGTGCCAGCAGCCCGACTAGCTCCGTTTACGAGCAGTACTTC.